This T cell receptor (beta chain) emerged from a study of blood T cell repertoires in COVID-19. TCRdb's table, derived via immunoSEQ multiplex PCR, lists solely in-frame clones and lacks some. The sample includes about 30,000 clones, almost 90% of them seen just once. The source is a human donor in a cohort sampled during active COVID-19. The source material was peripheral blood.

The CDR3 loop reads CASSLGSPSSYNEQFF. Here the CDR3 DNA reads TGCGCCAGCAGCTTGGGGTCTCCGAGCTCCTACAATGAGCAGTTCTTC. The gene calls are TRBV5-1 and TRBJ2-1; no clear D. Per germline, CDR1 SGHRS and CDR2 YFSETQ. Trimming left V 0 bases short and J 0 bases short, with 10 bases between. This CDR3 contains 16 residues.